The rows below give T cell receptor beta chains drawn from one sample of a study of CD8+ T cells in alopecia areata. Sequenced by immunoSEQ multiplex PCR; TCRdb stores in-frame clones only, minus some. The sample includes around 160,000 clones, around 59% seen only once; the top ten take approximately 14%. The sample consisted of CD4+ T cells sorted from blood, taken at week 24, from a patient treated with tofacitinib. The receptor source for this set is a human donor with alopecia areata. Each CDR3 is given with its conserved first and last residue. The order of the fields is V gene, D gene, J gene, clone size, CDR3 DNA, CDR3 protein. The D gene is left open where the match is weak. Size values are once, few and many counts, or a class for expanded clones, and some rows have none.

TRBV5-6,-,TRBJ2-7,-,TGTGCCAGCAGCAAGGCTGGTCACTACGAGCAGTACTTC,CASSKAGHYEQYF
TRBV6-5,TRBD1,TRBJ1-5,-,TGTGCCAGCAGTCGAGGGACAGGGGGCGAGCAGCCCCAGCATTTT,CASSRGTGGEQPQHF
TRBV4-1,-,TRBJ2-2,-,TGCGCCAGCAGCCAAGAGAGTAATCCATCAGGGGAGCTGTTTTTT,CASSQESNPSGELFF
TRBV29-1,TRBD1,TRBJ1-1,-,TGCAGCGTTGCCCTGGACAGGGTTACTGCTGAAGCTTTCTTT,CSVALDRVTAEAFF
TRBV4-1,TRBD2,TRBJ2-5,-,TGCGCCAGCAGCCAAGAGGGCGGGGGGAGAGAGACCCAGTACTTC,CASSQEGGGRETQYF
TRBV28,TRBD1,TRBJ1-2,few,TGTGCCAGCAGTTTAAGGACAGGGTACACCTTC,CASSLRTGYTF
TRBV29-1,TRBD1,TRBJ2-7,-,TGCAGCGTTGTGGGACAGGGTTTCTACGAGCAGTACTTC,CSVVGQGFYEQYF
TRBV18,TRBD1,TRBJ1-6,-,TGTGCCAGCTCACCACCGACAGGGTCACCCCTCCACTTT,CASSPPTGSPLHF
TRBV11-3,-,TRBJ1-1,-,TGTGCCAGCAGCTTTCAAGTTGGAGCTGAAGCTTTCTTT,CASSFQVGAEAFF
TRBV11-3,TRBD1,TRBJ2-1,-,TGTGCCAGCAGCTTTCCCGGGACAGCCAGCAATGAGCAGTTCTTC,CASSFPGTASNEQFF
TRBV9,-,TRBJ1-6,-,TGTGCCAGCAGCGTAGCGTTCGGCAGCTCCTATAATTCACCCCTCCACTTT,CASSVAFGSSYNSPLHF
TRBV7-9,-,TRBJ2-3,-,TGTGCCAGCAGCTTAGTGTCTGGGAACACAGATACGCAGTATTTT,CASSLVSGNTDTQYF
TRBV7-2,-,TRBJ1-2,-,TGTGCCAGCAGCTTGGGGACGGTTATCGACTATGGCTACACCTTC,CASSLGTVIDYGYTF
TRBV7-8,-,TRBJ2-6,many,TGTGCCAGCAGCTTAGTCGGGGCTTTGATCTCTGGGGCCAACGTCCTGACTTTC,CASSLVGALISGANVLTF
TRBV7-3,-,TRBJ2-2,few,TGTGCCAGCAGCCTAAACGGGGGCTCTGTCACCGGGGAGCTGTTTTTT,CASSLNGGSVTGELFF
TRBV6-5,-,TRBJ2-5,-,TGTGCCAGCAGTTCTGGGGAGACCCAGTACTTC,CASSSGETQYF
TRBV11-2,-,TRBJ2-7,-,TGTGCCAGCAGCTCAAAATACGAGCAGTACTTC,CASSSKYEQYF
TRBV4-1,-,TRBJ2-3,-,TGCGCCAGCAGCCAAGAGGAAGGACGAGGGGATACGCAGTATTTT,CASSQEEGRGDTQYF
TRBV30,-,TRBJ2-7,few,TGTGCCTGGAGGGTACCGGGACGGAGCTACGAGCAGTACTTC,CAWRVPGRSYEQYF
TRBV29-1,TRBD1,TRBJ2-7,-,TGCAGCGTGGGGGGACAGGGGATAGTCGAGCAGTACTTC,CSVGGQGIVEQYF
TRBV6-5,TRBD1,TRBJ1-4,few,TGTGCCAGCAGTTGGGGACAGCAGGAAAAACTGTTTTTT,CASSWGQQEKLFF